Listed below are T cell receptor beta chains from one sample, sequenced in a study of blood T cell repertoires in COVID-19. Measured with immunoSEQ multiplex PCR; TCRdb has only the in-frame clones, and not every one. The table shows 120,000 or so clones, with 80% to 90% occurring only once. Sequences were obtained from peripheral blood. These TCRs come from a man in his 70s who had recovered from COVID-19. The CDR3 runs from the conserved cysteine through the conserved F or W. The D gene is left open where the match is weak. Clone size is stated in some rows and not others, as once, few, many or a class when expanded.

d_call	j_call	v_call	clone_size	cdr3_nt	cdr3_aa
NA	TRBJ2-3	TRBV7-3	NA	TGTGCCAGCAGCTCTAGCACAGATACGCAGTATTTT	CASSSSTDTQYF
NA	TRBJ2-7	TRBV6-5	NA	TGTGCCAGCAGTTACGGGCAGGGTAGCAACGAGCAGTACTTC	CASSYGQGSNEQYF
NA	TRBJ1-1	TRBV5-1	NA	TGCGCCAGCAGTACGGCGGCCGGGAGCACTGAAGCTTTCTTT	CASSTAAGSTEAFF
NA	TRBJ2-7	TRBV21-1	NA	TGTGCCAGCAGCACCTCCGGGACAGGGCCCTACGAGCAGTACTTC	CASSTSGTGPYEQYF
TRBD1	TRBJ1-6	TRBV5-1	NA	TGCGCCAGCAGGACAGGGGATTCGAGGCCTAATTCACCCCTCCACTTT	CASRTGDSRPNSPLHF
TRBD2	TRBJ2-3	TRBV19	NA	TGTGCCAGTAGGACGCGGGGGGGAGGGTCAGATACGCAGTATTTT	CASRTRGGGSDTQYF
TRBD2	TRBJ2-1	TRBV7-2	NA	TGTGCCAGCAGCCACCATCTAGCGGGGGCCTACAATGAGCAGTTCTTC	CASSHHLAGAYNEQFF
NA	TRBJ2-5	TRBV5-8	NA	TGTGCCAGCAGTCGACAGGTCCAAGAGACCCAGTACTTC	CASSRQVQETQYF
NA	TRBJ2-7	TRBV6-6	NA	TGTGCCAGCAGTTACGATCCGGGAATGAGTCCCTACGAGCAGTACTTC	CASSYDPGMSPYEQYF
TRBD1	TRBJ1-5	TRBV5-4	few	TGTGCCAGCAGCTTGGGACAGGGGTGGCCCCAGCATTTT	CASSLGQGWPQHF
TRBD1	TRBJ1-1	TRBV3-1/TRBV3-2	NA	TGTGCCAGCAGCCAAGGAACAGGGGTCGAAGCTTTCTTT	CASSQGTGVEAFF
NA	TRBJ2-1	TRBV13	NA	TGTGCCAGCAGCTTAGGACAGGTCAATGAGCAGTTCTTC	CASSLGQVNEQFF
TRBD1	TRBJ2-5	TRBV7-2	NA	TGTGCCAGCAGCTTACAGGGGGATCAAGAGACCCAGTACTTC	CASSLQGDQETQYF
TRBD1	TRBJ1-1	TRBV6-1	NA	TGTGCCAGCAGTGGCGGGGGACAGGGGAATCGATATTGGGACACTGAAGCTTTCTTT	CASSGGGQGNRYWDTEAFF
NA	TRBJ2-7	TRBV7-2	few	TGTGCCAGCAGCTTAGTTCCAGGGGTAACCTACGAGCAGTACTTC	CASSLVPGVTYEQYF
NA	TRBJ2-6	TRBV5-8	NA	TGTGCCAGCAGCTTGGGGTTAGACTCCTCTGGGGCCAACGTCCTGACTTTC	CASSLGLDSSGANVLTF
TRBD2	TRBJ2-2	TRBV6-5	NA	TGTGCCAGCAGCCTAGCGGGAGCGTACACCGGGGAGCTGTTTTTT	CASSLAGAYTGELFF
NA	TRBJ1-4	TRBV12-2	NA	TGTGCAAGTCGCTTATTGGGGACAGCTAATGAAAAACTGTTTTTT	CASRLLGTANEKLFF
TRBD2	TRBJ2-3	TRBV11-2	NA	TGTGCCAGCAGCACACGCAGGGAGGGCTTTAGCACAGATACGCAGTATTTT	CASSTRREGFSTDTQYF
NA	TRBJ1-5	TRBV6-5	NA	TGTGCCAGCTCTGGGGAGGGTCAGCCCCAGCATTTT	CASSGEGQPQHF
NA	TRBJ2-1	TRBV4-2	NA	TGTGCCAGCAGCCAGAGGACAGCGAACTCTGGTGAGCAGTTCTTC	CASSQRTANSGEQFF
TRBD2	TRBJ2-1	TRBV9	NA	TGTGCCAGCAGCGTAGCTAGCGGGTTCTACAATGAGCAGTTCTTC	CASSVASGFYNEQFF
NA	TRBJ1-5	TRBV7-9	NA	TGTGCCAGCAGCTTAGGCGGGTTGGGCAATCAGCCCCAGCATTTT	CASSLGGLGNQPQHF
NA	TRBJ2-6	TRBV7-2	NA	TGTGCCAGCAGCCTAGGAGGGTCTGGGGCCAACGTCCTGACTTTC	CASSLGGSGANVLTF
NA	TRBJ2-3	TRBV18	NA	TGTGCCAGCTCACCAACAGTGACAGATACGCAGTATTTT	CASSPTVTDTQYF
TRBD1	TRBJ2-5	TRBV5-1	NA	TGCGCCAGCAGCTTTGAGGGGACAGTTCAAGAGACCCAGTACTTC	CASSFEGTVQETQYF
TRBD1	TRBJ2-5	TRBV7-9	NA	TGTGCCAGCCGCCGGACAGGGGAAGAGACCCAGTACTTC	CASRRTGEETQYF
TRBD1	TRBJ1-2	TRBV4-1	NA	TGCGCCAGCAGCGCCGGGACAGGGTATGGCTACACCTTC	CASSAGTGYGYTF
TRBD2	TRBJ2-1	TRBV5-4	once	TGTGCCAGCAGCTTGGAAAGGGGAGGGGTTGTCAATGAGCAGTTCTTC	CASSLERGGVVNEQFF
TRBD1	TRBJ2-7	TRBV7-4	once	TGTGCCAGCACCACTACCCGGGACAGGGCCTACGAGCAGTACTTC	CASTTTRDRAYEQYF
NA	TRBJ2-1	TRBV9	NA	TGTGCCAGCAGCCCCCAGGCCCAAAATGAGCAGTTCTTC	CASSPQAQNEQFF